This is a list of T cell receptor beta chains from one sample in a study of radiotherapy plus CTLA-4 blockade in lung cancer. The data were produced by immunoSEQ multiplex PCR, yet TCRdb's version contains in-frame clones alone and is incomplete. Of around 63,000 clones listed, around 76% are singletons. This sample comprised peripheral blood, obtained from a patient treated with radiotherapy plus ipilimumab. Receptor source: a human donor with non-small cell lung cancer whose response to radiotherapy plus ipilimumab could not be evaluated. Some clones in this sample may be carry-over from other donors' samples. Each CDR3 is given with its conserved first and last residue. The D gene is left open where the match is weak. Clone sizes are given selectively: once, few, many, or a class where the clone is expanded.

TRBJ2-7	TRBD1	TRBV11-1	few	TGTGCCAGCAGCCCAGTGGGACAGGGGGCGGACTACGAGCAGTACTTC	CASSPVGQGADYEQYF
TRBJ2-7	.	TRBV6-5	.	TGTGCCAGCAGTCAACCCATGAGGGAGCAGTACTTC	CASSQPMREQYF
TRBJ1-2	.	TRBV19	once	TGTGCCAGTAGTCTTTCAGGATATGGCTACACCTTC	CASSLSGYGYTF
TRBJ1-5	.	TRBV15	.	TGTGCCACCAGCAGAGGGCCCGATAGCAATCGGCCCCAGCATTTT	CATSRGPDSNRPQHF
TRBJ2-3	TRBD1	TRBV15	few	TGTGCCACCAGCGGGGTGACAGGGGGCCCAGATACGCAGTATTTT	CATSGVTGGPDTQYF
TRBJ2-5	TRBD2	TRBV2	.	TGTGCCAGCACGGCTCTAGCGGTCCAAGAGACCCAGTACTTC	CASTALAVQETQYF
TRBJ2-2	.	TRBV2	.	TGTGCCAGCAGTGACCCGAGGGAGTCGAACACCGGGGAGCTGTTTTTT	CASSDPRESNTGELFF
TRBJ2-7	.	TRBV10-3	once	TGTGCCATCAGTGAAGGGCGGGGCGAGCAGTACTTC	CAISEGRGEQYF
TRBJ2-5	.	TRBV6-1	.	TGTGCCAGCAGTTTCATAGCGGAGACCCAGTACTTC	CASSFIAETQYF
TRBJ1-5	.	TRBV19	.	TGTGCCAGTTCCCCCGACAGGATTGGTCAGCCCCAGCATTTT	CASSPDRIGQPQHF
TRBJ2-6	.	TRBV30	.	TGTGCCTGGAGTGTATTTTCGGCTGGGGCCAACGTCCTGACTTTC	CAWSVFSAGANVLTF
TRBJ2-7	.	TRBV6-5	.	TGTGCCAGCAGTTTAGACAACTCCTACGAGCAGTACTTC	CASSLDNSYEQYF
TRBJ1-1	TRBD1	TRBV2	.	TGTGCCAGCAGGGGACAGATGAACACTGAAGCTTTCTTT	CASRGQMNTEAFF
TRBJ2-7	TRBD1	TRBV19	few	TGTGCCAGTAGTCCCCACGGGACAGGGGGGTCGTACGAGCAGTACTTC	CASSPHGTGGSYEQYF
TRBJ1-2	TRBD1	TRBV19	.	TGTGCCAGTAGTACGGGGGACAGGGTTGTGTCGAACTATGGCTACACCTTC	CASSTGDRVVSNYGYTF
TRBJ1-3	.	TRBV7-2	.	TGTGCCAGCAGCTTAGTGGGGGGGTCGAGCGGAAACACCATATATTTT	CASSLVGGSSGNTIYF
TRBJ1-2	.	TRBV4-3	.	TGCGCCAGCAGCCAAGACGCAAGGGGTTCGAACTATGGCTACACCTTC	CASSQDARGSNYGYTF
TRBJ1-2	.	TRBV7-2	.	TGTGCCAGCAGTTCCCGCCGGGGGGTCGAAGGTTGGTACACCTTC	CASSSRRGVEGWYTF
TRBJ2-7	.	TRBV10-3	.	TGTGCCATCAGTGAGTCTGGGAGCTTCGGCTACGAGCAGTACTTC	CAISESGSFGYEQYF
TRBJ2-7	TRBD2	TRBV7-2	.	TGTGCCAGCAGCTCGACTAGCGGACCCTACGAGCAGTACTTC	CASSSTSGPYEQYF
TRBJ1-2	TRBD1	TRBV4-2	few	TGTGCCAGCAGCCCCGGGACAGGGAATGGTCCCTCCCTCGACTTC	CASSPGTGNGPSLDF
TRBJ1-1	.	TRBV27	.	TGTGCCAGCAGTCCGTACGGGGGAGGAAACACTGAAGCTTTCTTT	CASSPYGGGNTEAFF
TRBJ1-1	.	TRBV7-2	once	TGTGCCAGCAGCTCAACCCTCGGGTGGAGTGAAGCTTTCTTT	CASSSTLGWSEAFF
TRBJ2-5	.	TRBV5-4	.	TGTGCCAGCAGCTTGGTGGGGGGCCAAGAGACCCAGTACTTC	CASSLVGGQETQYF
TRBJ2-3	.	TRBV19	.	TGTGCCAGTAGTACCCCAGGAGGGACAGATACGCAGTATTTT	CASSTPGGTDTQYF
TRBJ2-3	TRBD1	TRBV2	.	TGTGCCAGCAGGCCCCGGGGAGACAGGGGTGGGGATACGCAGTATTTT	CASRPRGDRGGDTQYF
TRBJ1-5	.	TRBV7-2	.	TGTGCCAGCAGCTTAGCCTTCTATAGCAATCAGCCCCAGCATTTT	CASSLAFYSNQPQHF
TRBJ1-2	.	TRBV5-8	.	TGTGCCAGCAGCTTCTACCAGGGAAACTATGGCTACACCTTC	CASSFYQGNYGYTF
TRBJ2-7	TRBD1	TRBV6-1	.	TGTGCCAGCAGTCCGGACAGGGTGAGGGACGAGCAGTACTTC	CASSPDRVRDEQYF
TRBJ1-1	.	TRBV29-1	.	TGCAGCGGGCGGGAGAACACTGAAGCTTTCTTT	CSGRENTEAFF
TRBJ1-1	TRBD1	TRBV4-3	.	TGCGCCAGCAGCCAGGTAGGACAGGGGGCTGAAGCTTTCTTT	CASSQVGQGAEAFF
TRBJ2-5	TRBD2	TRBV5-1	.	TGCGCCAGCAGCTTCGACCCTCCAGCGGGGGGGCAAGAGACCCAGTACTTC	CASSFDPPAGGQETQYF
TRBJ2-7	TRBD1	TRBV10-3	.	TGTGCCATCAGTGAGTCCAACAGGGGCCTGCCCTCCTACGAGCAGTACTTC	CAISESNRGLPSYEQYF
TRBJ2-2	TRBD1	TRBV14	.	TGTGCCAGCAGCCAGACAGGGGGCCGACACACCGGGGAGCTGTTTTTT	CASSQTGGRHTGELFF
TRBJ2-3	TRBD2	TRBV7-2	.	TGTGCCAGCAGCTTAGCGAGCGGGGGGGCCACAGATACGCAGTATTTT	CASSLASGGATDTQYF
TRBJ1-2	TRBD1	TRBV19	.	TGTGCCAGTAAAGGGACAGGGGTGAATGGCTACACCTTC	CASKGTGVNGYTF
TRBJ2-3	TRBD2	TRBV6-1	.	TGTGCCAGCAGTGCGGGGGGGCGTGGAGATACGCAGTATTTT	CASSAGGRGDTQYF
TRBJ1-2	.	TRBV20-1	.	TGCAGTGCTAGGGCAAACTATGGCTACACCTTC	CSARANYGYTF
TRBJ2-7	.	TRBV4-2	.	TGTGCCAGCAGCCAAGATCTCTCTCCTTCCACAGGGTACTACGAGCAGTACTTC	CASSQDLSPSTGYYEQYF
TRBJ2-7	.	TRBV6-1	few	TGTGCCAGCACAATCCTAAGAGGGCCCTACGAGCAGTACTTC	CASTILRGPYEQYF